This T cell receptor (beta chain) appears in the sequencing data of a study of blood T cell repertoires in COVID-19. On the study more broadly: Acute-phase and convalescent COVID-19 samples originated in the United States, Italy and Spain.

The repertoire was sequenced with immunoSEQ multiplex PCR; TCRdb's copy has only in-frame clones and lacks some. This repertoire shows around 120,000 clones, 80% found once; its top ten account for approximately 2%. The CDR3 loop spans 12 amino acids. Trimming removed 3 bases from V and 4 bases from J, with 6 bases in between. The germline V gene encodes CDR1 LNHDA and CDR2 SQIVND (reference sequence). The sample taken for sequencing was peripheral blood. The TCR sequence derives from a man between 65 and 79 years old with acute or convalescent COVID-19. The chain combines TRBV19 with TRBJ1-1; D gene ambiguous. In nucleotides, the CDR3 is TGTGCCAGTAGTATCGGTGTCACTGAAGCTTTCTTT. Translation: CASSIGVTEAFF.